Only a few counts were recorded for the clone carrying this T cell receptor (beta chain). A TCRbeta library incorporating unique molecular identifiers was prepared. TCRdb recomputed calls from the PCR reads with MiXCR, one row per CDR3 protein. The table shows 250,000 to 350,000 distinct CDR3 sequences, with roughly 9.5% occurring only once. This sample was included in a study of T-cell reconstitution after alpha-beta-depleted transplantation in children. This CDR3 has 12 amino acids. Deletions cut 3 bases from V and 6 bases from J, with 5 bases between. The input for sequencing was PBMCs from the stem cell graft donor, taken from the stem cell graft. This chain uses TRBV12-3 or TRBV12-4 with TRBJ1-4; no reliable D call. The clonotype originates from a human donor who donated a stem cell graft to a child with SCID. The CDR3 sequence is CASSFADEKLFF. DNA of the CDR3: TGTGCCAGCAGTTTTGCTGATGAAAAACTGTTTTTT.